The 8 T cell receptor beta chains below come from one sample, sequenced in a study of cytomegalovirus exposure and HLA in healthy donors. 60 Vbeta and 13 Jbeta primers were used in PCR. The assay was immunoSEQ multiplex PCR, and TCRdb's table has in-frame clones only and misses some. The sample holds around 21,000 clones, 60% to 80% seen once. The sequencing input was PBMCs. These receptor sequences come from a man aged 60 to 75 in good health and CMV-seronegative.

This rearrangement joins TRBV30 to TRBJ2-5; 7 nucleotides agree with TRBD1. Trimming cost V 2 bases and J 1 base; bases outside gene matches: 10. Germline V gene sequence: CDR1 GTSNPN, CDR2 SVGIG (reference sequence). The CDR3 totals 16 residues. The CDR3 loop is CAWSPLTGRLQETQYF. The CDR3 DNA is TGTGCCTGGAGTCCCCTGACAGGGCGGCTCCAAGAGACCCAGTACTTC.

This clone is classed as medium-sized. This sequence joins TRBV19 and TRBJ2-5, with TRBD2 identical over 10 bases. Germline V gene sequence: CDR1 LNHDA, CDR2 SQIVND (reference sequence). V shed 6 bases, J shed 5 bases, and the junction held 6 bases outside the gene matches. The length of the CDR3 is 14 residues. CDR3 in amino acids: CASRAAGGLETQYF. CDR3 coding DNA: TGTGCCAGTAGGGCAGCGGGGGGGCTGGAGACCCAGTACTTC.

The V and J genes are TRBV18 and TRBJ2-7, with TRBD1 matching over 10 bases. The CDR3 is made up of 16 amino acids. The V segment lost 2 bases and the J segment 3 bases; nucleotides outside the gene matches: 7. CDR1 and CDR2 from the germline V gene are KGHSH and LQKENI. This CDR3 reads CASSPFGGQGIYEQYF. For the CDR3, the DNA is TGTGCCAGCTCACCATTCGGGGGACAGGGGATCTACGAGCAGTACTTC.

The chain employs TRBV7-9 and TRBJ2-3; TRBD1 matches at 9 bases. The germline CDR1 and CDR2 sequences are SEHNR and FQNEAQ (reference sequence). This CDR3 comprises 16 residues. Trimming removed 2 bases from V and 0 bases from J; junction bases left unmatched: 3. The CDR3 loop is CASSLQTGGSTDTQYF. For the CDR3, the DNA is TGTGCCAGCAGCTTACAGACAGGGGGTAGCACAGATACGCAGTATTTT.

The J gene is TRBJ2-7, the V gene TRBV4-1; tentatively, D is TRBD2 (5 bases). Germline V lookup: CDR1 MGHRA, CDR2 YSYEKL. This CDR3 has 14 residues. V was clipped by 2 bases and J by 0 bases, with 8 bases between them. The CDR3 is CASSQSSLSYEQYF. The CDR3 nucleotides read TGCGCCAGCAGCCAATCTAGCCTCTCCTACGAGCAGTACTTC.

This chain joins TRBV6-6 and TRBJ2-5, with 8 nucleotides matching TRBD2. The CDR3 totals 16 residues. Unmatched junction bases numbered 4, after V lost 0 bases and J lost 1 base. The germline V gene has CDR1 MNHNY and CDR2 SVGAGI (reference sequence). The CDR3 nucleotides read TGTGCCAGCAGTTACTCCGCCGGGGGGGGCCAAGAGACCCAGTACTTC. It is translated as CASSYSAGGGQETQYF.

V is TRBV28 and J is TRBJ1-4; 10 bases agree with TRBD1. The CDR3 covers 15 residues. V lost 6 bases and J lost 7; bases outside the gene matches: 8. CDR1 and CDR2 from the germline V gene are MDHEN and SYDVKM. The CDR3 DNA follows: TGTGCCAGCAGGCGACAGGGGGCAGCTCTTGAAAAACTGTTTTTT. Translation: CASRRQGAALEKLFF.

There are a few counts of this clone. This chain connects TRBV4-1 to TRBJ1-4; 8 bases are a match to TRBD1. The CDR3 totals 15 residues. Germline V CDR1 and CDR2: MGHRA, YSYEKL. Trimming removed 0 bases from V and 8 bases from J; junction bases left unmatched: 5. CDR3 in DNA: TGCGCCAGCAGCCAAGAGGCACGGGACAGGGAAAAACTGTTTTTT. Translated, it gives CASSQEARDREKLFF.